Given below is one T cell receptor (beta chain) in context. The antigen this receptor binds is unknown. CDR3 length: 16 amino acids, cysteine to phenylalanine. Only the protein is on record. CDR1 PRHDT and CDR2 FYEKMQ are derived from the germline V gene (reference sequence). A Human TCR Profiling Kit was used to prepare UMI-labeled 5' RACE TCRbeta libraries. Every TCRbeta library was prepared in parallel with an identical number of PCR cycles. In the paper's pipeline: Between about 2,900 and 20,000 functional CDR3beta clonotypes were contained in each TCRbeta library. MIGEC 1.2.9 handled UMI extraction and consensus assembly, with a minimum of three reads required per UMI. MiXCR 3.0.3 was used to extract in-frame CDR3beta repertoires. After each sample was downsampled to 42,000 randomly selected UMIs, diversity metrics were computed in VDJtools 1.2.1. Repertoire overlap metrics D, R and F2 were calculated in VDJtools for the top 3,000 clones of each sample pair. TCRdb reprocessed the raw reads; every CDR3 protein sequence is a single record, and DNA is not supplied. The V and J calls reflect TCRdb's pipeline rather than the authors' work. The data table for this sample lists several thousand distinct CDR3 sequences. The biggest ten clones account for approximately 19% of the sample.

This sample is drawn from a study of human CD8 memory T cell subsets (dated by TCRdb to the early 2020s). The study in broad terms: The clonal relationships among stem-like (TSTEM), progenitor exhausted-like (TPEX) and effector memory CD8+ T cell subsets were assessed by comparing the TCRbeta repertoires of these subsets. Five or six donors each provided TSTEM, TPEX and effector memory subsets, from which TCRbeta repertoires were obtained. Summary of the overall study and its limitations: Only TCRbeta chains were sequenced, and the repertoire comparisons were based on about six donors and tested using paired t-tests with Bonferroni correction. Based on Chao1 estimates, TSTEM subsets appeared to have greater repertoire diversity than TPEX subsets, which could potentially reflect a broader range of specificities. Normalized Shannon-Wiener diversity was similarly high in TSTEM and TPEX subsets, while effector memory subsets were less diverse by comparison. The stem-like TSTEM and TPEX subsets each shared clonotypes with effector memory cells, but the TSTEM and TPEX repertoires had minimal overlap with each other, suggesting distinct antigen spectra.

Peripheral blood mononuclear cells were isolated from healthy donor buffy coats by density gradient separation. Negative magnetic separation using EasySep or MojoSort CD8+ T cell isolation kits was how the study enriched total CD8+ T cells. An RNeasy Mini Kit was used to extract total RNA from duplicate vials of around 150,000 sorted CD8+ T cells per subset. The PBMCs were used either fresh or after being cryopreserved in fetal bovine serum with roughly 10% DMSO. Fluorescence-activated cell sorting on a FACSAria III was used to sort CD8+ T cell subsets to purity. The sample comprised CD8+ T cells from PBMCs. The receptor was derived from a human donor in good health. Recombination joined TRBV13 with TRBJ2-5; TCRdb picks TRBD2, but there is no DNA to check that call. The CDR3 reads CASSERRGGDQETQYF.